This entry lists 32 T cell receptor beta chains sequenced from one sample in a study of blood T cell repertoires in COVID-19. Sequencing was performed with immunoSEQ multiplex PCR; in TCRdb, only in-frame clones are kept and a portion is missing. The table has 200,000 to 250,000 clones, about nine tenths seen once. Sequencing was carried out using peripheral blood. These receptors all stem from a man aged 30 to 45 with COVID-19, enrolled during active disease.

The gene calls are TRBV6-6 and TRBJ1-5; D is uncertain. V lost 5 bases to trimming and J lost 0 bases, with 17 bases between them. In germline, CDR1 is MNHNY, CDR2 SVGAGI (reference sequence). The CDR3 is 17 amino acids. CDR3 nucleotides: TGTGCCAGCAGTCCCCTGGACTGGGTACCTAGCAATCAGCCCCAGCATTTT. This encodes CASSPLDWVPSNQPQHF.

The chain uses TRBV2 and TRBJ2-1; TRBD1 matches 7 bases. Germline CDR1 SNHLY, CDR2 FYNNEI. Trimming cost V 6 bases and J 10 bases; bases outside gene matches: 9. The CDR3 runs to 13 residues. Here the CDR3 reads CASSRLRQGEQFF. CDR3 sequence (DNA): TGTGCCAGCAGCCGACTCCGACAGGGAGAGCAGTTCTTC.

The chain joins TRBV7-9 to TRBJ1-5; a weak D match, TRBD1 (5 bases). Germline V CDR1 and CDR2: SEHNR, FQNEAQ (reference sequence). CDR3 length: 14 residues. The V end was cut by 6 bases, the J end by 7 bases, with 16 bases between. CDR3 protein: CASSPGQGGQPQHF. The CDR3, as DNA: TGTGCCAGCAGTCCGGGGCAGGGAGGGCAGCCCCAGCATTTT.

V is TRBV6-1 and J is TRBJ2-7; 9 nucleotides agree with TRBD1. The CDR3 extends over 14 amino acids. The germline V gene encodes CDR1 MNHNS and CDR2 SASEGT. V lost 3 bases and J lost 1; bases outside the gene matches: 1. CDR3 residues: CASSETGGSYEQYF. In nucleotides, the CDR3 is TGTGCCAGCAGTGAGACAGGGGGTTCCTACGAGCAGTACTTC.

CDR3 coding DNA: TGTGCCAGCGGTAAACTCGATCAGCCCCAGCATTTT. Amino acids: CASGKLDQPQHF. The J gene is TRBJ1-5, the V gene TRBV5-6; D gene uncertain. Trimming removed 7 bases from V and 5 bases from J, with 10 bases in between. The CDR3 has 12 amino acids. From germline, CDR1 is SGHDT and CDR2 YYEEEE.

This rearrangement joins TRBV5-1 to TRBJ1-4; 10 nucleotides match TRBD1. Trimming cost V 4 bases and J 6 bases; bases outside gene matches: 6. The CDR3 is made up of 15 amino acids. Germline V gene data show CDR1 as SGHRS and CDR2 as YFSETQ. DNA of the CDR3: TGCGCCAGCAGCCAACTGACAGGGGGCGATGAAAAACTGTTTTTT. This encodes CASSQLTGGDEKLFF.

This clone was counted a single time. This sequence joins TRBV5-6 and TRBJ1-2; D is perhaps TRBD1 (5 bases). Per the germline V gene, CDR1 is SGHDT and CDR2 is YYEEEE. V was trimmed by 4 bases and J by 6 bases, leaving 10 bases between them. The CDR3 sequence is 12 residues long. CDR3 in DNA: TGTGCCAGCAGCGGGGCGTTCCATGGCTACACCTTC. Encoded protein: CASSGAFHGYTF. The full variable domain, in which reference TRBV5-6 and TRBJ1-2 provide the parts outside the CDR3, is DAGVTQSPTHLIKTRGQQVTLRCSPKSGHDTVSWYQQALGQGPQFIFQYYEEEERQRGNFPDRFSGHQFPNYSSELNVNALLLGDSALYLCASSGAFHGYTFGSGTRLTVV.

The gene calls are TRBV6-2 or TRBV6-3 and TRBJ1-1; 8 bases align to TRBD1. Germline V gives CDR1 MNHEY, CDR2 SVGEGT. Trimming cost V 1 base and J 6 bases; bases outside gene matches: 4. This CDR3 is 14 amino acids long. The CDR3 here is CASSYWTGIAEAFF. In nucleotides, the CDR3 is TGTGCCAGCAGTTACTGGACAGGGATCGCTGAAGCTTTCTTT.

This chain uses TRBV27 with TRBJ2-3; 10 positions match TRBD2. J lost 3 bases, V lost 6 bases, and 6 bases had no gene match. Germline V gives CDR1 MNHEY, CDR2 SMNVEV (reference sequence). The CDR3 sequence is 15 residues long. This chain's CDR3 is CASSNGLAVTDTQYF. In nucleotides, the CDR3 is TGTGCCAGCAGCAACGGACTAGCGGTAACAGATACGCAGTATTTT.

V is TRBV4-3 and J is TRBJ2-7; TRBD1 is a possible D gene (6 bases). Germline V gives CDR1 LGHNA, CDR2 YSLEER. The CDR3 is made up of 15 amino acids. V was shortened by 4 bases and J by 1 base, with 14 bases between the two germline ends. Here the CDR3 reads CASSPVLDSSYEQYF. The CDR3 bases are TGCGCCAGCAGCCCCGTCCTGGACAGTTCCTACGAGCAGTACTTC.

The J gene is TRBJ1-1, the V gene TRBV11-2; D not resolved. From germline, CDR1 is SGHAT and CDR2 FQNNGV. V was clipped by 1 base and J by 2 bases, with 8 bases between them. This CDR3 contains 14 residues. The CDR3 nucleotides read TGTGCCAGCAGCTTAGCCCTGTCTAACACTGAAGCTTTCTTT. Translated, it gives CASSLALSNTEAFF.

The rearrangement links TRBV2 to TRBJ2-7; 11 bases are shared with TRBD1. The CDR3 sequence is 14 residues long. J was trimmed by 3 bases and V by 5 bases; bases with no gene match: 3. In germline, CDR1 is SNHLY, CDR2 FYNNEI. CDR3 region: CASSSGTGGYEQYF. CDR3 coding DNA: TGTGCCAGCAGTTCCGGGACAGGGGGCTACGAGCAGTACTTC.

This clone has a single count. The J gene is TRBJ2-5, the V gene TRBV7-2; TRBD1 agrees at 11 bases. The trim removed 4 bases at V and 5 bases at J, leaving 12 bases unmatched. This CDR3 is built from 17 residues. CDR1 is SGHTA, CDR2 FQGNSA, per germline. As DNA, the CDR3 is TGTGCCAGCAGCTCATTGCACGGGACAGGGGGAGGGGAGACCCAGTACTTC. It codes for CASSSLHGTGGGETQYF.

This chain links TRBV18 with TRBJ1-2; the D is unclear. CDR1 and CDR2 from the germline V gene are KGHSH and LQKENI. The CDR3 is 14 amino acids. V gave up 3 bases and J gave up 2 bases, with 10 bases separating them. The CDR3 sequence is CASSPADGNYGYTF. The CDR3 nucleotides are TGTGCCAGCTCACCTGCTGACGGGAACTATGGCTACACCTTC.

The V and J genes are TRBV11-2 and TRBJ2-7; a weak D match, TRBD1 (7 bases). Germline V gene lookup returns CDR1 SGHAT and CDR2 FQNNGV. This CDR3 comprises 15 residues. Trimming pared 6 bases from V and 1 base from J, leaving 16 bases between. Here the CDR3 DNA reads TGTGCCAGCAGGTCGCGGCGGGACAGATCCTACGAGCAGTACTTC. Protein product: CASRSRRDRSYEQYF. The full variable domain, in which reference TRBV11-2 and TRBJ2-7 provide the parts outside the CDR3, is EAGVAQSPRYKIIEKRQSVAFWCNPISGHATLYWYQQILGQGPKLLIQFQNNGVVDDSQLPKDRFSAERLKGVDSTLKIQPAKLEDSAVYLCASRSRRDRSYEQYFGPGTRLTVT.

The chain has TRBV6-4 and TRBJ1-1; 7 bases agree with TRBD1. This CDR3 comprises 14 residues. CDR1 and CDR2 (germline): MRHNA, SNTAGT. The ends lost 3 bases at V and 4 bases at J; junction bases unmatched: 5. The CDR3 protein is CASSEQQGSTEAFF. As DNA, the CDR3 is TGTGCCAGCAGTGAACAACAGGGGAGCACTGAAGCTTTCTTT.

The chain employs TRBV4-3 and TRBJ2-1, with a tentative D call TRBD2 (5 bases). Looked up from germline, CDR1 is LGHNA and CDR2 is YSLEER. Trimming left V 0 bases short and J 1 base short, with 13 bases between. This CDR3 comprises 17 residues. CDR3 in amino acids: CASSQEYTSSSYNEQFF. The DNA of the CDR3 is TGCGCCAGCAGCCAAGAATATACTAGTAGTTCCTACAATGAGCAGTTCTTC.

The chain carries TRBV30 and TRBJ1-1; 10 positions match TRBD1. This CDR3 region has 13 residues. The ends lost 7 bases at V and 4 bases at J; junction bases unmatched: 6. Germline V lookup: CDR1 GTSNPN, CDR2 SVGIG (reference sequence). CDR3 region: CALDRDRGTEAFF. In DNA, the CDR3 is TGTGCCTTAGACCGGGACAGGGGCACTGAAGCTTTCTTT.

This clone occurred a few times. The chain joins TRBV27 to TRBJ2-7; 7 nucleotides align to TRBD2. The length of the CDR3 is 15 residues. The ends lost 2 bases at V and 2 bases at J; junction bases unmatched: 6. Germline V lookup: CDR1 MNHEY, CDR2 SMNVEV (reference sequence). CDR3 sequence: CASSLSLAEAYEQYF. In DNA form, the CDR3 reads TGTGCCAGCAGTTTAAGCCTAGCGGAGGCCTACGAGCAGTACTTC.

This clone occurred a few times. The CDR3 DNA sequence: TGTGCCATTCGGACAGGGGGCGCGGTGGGGCCCCTCCACTTT. This sequence encodes CAIRTGGAVGPLHF. The J gene is TRBJ1-6, the V gene TRBV28; 11 positions match TRBD1. Germline values: CDR1 MDHEN, CDR2 SYDVKM. CDR3 length: 14 amino acids. The J segment lost 13 bases and the V segment lost 10 bases, leaving 12 bases of the junction unmatched.

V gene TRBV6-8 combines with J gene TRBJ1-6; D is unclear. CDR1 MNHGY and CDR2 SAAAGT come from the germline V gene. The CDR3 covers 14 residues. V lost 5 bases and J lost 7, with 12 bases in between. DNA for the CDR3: TGTGCCAGCAGTCTCGGACTGTTAAATTCACCCCTCCACTTT. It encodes CASSLGLLNSPLHF.

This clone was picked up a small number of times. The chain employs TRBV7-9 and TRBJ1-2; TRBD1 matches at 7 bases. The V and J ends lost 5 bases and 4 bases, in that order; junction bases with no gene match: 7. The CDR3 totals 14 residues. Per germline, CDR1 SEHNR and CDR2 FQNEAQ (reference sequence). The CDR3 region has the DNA TGTGCCAGCAGCCTTACTCGACAGGGCTATGGCTACACCTTC. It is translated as CASSLTRQGYGYTF.

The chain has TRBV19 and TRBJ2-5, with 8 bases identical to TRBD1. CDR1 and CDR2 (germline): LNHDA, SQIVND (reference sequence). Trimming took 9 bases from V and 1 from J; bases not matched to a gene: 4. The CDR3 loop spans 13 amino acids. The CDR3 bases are TGTGCCAGCGAAGGGACAGGCCAAGAGACCCAGTACTTC. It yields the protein CASEGTGQETQYF.

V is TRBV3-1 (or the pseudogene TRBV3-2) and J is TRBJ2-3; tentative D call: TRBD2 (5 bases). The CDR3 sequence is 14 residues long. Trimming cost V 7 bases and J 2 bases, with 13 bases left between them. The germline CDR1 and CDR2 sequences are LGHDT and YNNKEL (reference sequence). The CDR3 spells CASTSSGATDTQYF. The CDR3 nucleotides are TGTGCCAGCACCTCCAGCGGTGCCACAGATACGCAGTATTTT.

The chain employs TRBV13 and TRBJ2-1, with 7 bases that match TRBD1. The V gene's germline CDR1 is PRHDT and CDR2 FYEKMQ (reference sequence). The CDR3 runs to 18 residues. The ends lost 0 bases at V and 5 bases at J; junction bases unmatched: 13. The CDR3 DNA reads TGTGCCAGCAGCTTAGGAACTATCACAGGGGCCTGGAACAATGAGCAGTTCTTC. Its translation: CASSLGTITGAWNNEQFF.

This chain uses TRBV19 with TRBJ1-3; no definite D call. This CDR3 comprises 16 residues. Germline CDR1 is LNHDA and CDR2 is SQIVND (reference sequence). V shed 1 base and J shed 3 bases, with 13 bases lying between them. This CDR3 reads CASSIGAPQNGNTIYF. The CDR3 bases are TGTGCCAGTAGTATAGGGGCTCCACAAAATGGAAACACCATATATTTT.

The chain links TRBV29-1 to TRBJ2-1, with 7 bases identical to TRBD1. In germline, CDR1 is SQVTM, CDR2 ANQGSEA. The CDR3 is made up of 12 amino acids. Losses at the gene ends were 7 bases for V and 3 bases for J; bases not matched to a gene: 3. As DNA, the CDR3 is TGCAGCGCTCGGGACAGCTACAATGAGCAGTTCTTC. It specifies CSARDSYNEQFF.

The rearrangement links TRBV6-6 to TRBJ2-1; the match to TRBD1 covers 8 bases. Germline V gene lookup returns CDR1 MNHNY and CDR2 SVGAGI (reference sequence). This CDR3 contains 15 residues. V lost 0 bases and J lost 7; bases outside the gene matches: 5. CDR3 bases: TGTGCCAGCAGTTACTCAGGACAGGGACGGAATGAGCAGTTCTTC. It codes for CASSYSGQGRNEQFF.

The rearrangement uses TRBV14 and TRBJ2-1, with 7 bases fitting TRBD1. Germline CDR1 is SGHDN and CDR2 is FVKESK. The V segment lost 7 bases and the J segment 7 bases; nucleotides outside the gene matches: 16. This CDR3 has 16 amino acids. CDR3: CASTPDQGERRNEQFF. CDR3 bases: TGTGCCAGCACCCCCGACCAGGGGGAAAGGAGAAATGAGCAGTTCTTC. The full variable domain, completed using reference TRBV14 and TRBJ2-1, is EAGVTQFPSHSVIEKGQTVTLRCDPISGHDNLYWYRRVMGKEIKFLLHFVKESKQDESGMPNNRFLAERTGGTYSTLKVQPAELEDSGVYFCASTPDQGERRNEQFFGPGTRLTVL.

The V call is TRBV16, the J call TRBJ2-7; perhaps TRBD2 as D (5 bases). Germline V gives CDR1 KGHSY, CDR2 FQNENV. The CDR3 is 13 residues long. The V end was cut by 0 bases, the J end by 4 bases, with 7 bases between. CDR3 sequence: CASSQSRGYEQYF. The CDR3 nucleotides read TGTGCCAGCAGCCAATCCCGAGGGTACGAGCAGTACTTC.

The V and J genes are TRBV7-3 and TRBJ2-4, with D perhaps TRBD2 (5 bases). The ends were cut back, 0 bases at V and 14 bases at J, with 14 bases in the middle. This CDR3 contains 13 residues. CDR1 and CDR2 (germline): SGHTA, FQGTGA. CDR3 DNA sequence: TGTGCCAGCAGCTTAACCTCGGGGAGTGAGGAGTACTTC. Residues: CASSLTSGSEEYF.

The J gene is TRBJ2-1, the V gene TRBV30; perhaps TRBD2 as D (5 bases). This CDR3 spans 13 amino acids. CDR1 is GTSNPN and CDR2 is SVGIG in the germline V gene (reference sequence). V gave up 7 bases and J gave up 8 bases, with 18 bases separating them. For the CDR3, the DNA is TGTGCCTCCTCAATGGGAGCCCCCCATGAGCAGTTCTTC. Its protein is CASSMGAPHEQFF.